This T cell receptor beta chain comes out of a study of blood T cell repertoires in COVID-19. The wider study: Samples of COVID-19 (acute and convalescent) were obtained from the United States, Italy and Spain.

Original data processing: For nucleated cells, counts were estimated from reference gene primer amplification. Here immunoSEQ multiplex PCR was the method, and the copy in TCRdb shows in-frame clones only, minus some. V, J and clone size derive from that table, while D and trimming were established from the DNA sequence. This sample has about 200,000 clones, with 86% found just once. Material: peripheral blood. This sequence was found in a woman in her fifties or sixties with acute or convalescent COVID-19.

CDR3 region: CASSDGAWDEQFF. CDR3 sequence (DNA): TGTGCCAGCAGTGATGGGGCTTGGGATGAGCAGTTCTTC. The V gene is TRBV6-1, the J gene TRBJ2-1, with a weak D call TRBD1 (5 bases). Germline loops: CDR1 MNHNS, CDR2 SASEGT. V dropped 3 bases and J dropped 8 bases, with 11 bases sitting between them. The CDR3 is 13 amino acids.